This TCR beta chain stems from a study of cytomegalovirus exposure and HLA in healthy donors. Amplification used 60 Vbeta primers and 13 Jbeta primers. TCRdb keeps only in-frame clones here, not all; method: immunoSEQ multiplex PCR. The sample records some 200,000 clones, roughly 80% being singletons. Trimming took 5 bases from V and 3 from J; bases not matched to a gene: 14. This CDR3 region has 16 residues. Germline V gives CDR1 GTSNPN, CDR2 SVGIG (reference sequence). Healthy bone marrow donors made up the donor group. Study-level points and caveats: TCR beta sequences reportedly predicted most subjects' HLA-A and HLA-B alleles accurately. In vitro assays verified that a few CMV-associated chains recognized CMV antigens specifically. HLA allele associations emerged for about 16,000 TCR beta sequences in a later analysis, at 0.05 false discovery rate.

About this clone: No antigen is known for it.

The chain links TRBV30 to TRBJ1-2; 8 nucleotides agree with TRBD1. This clonotype originated in a woman aged 18-30 years in good health and CMV-seronegative. Sequencing was performed on PBMCs. In nucleotides, the CDR3 is TGTGCCTGGGACGGGCCGGGTGGGGACAGGTACTATGGCTACACCTTC. Protein sequence: CAWDGPGGDRYYGYTF.